The source of this TCR beta chain is a study of blood T cell repertoires in COVID-19. Across the whole study: PBMCs, B-cell-depleted T cells, or T cells were the source of the cDNA or gDNA that made up the material.

Germline lookup yields CDR1 KGHDR and CDR2 SFDVKD. The V segment lost 3 bases and the J segment 4 bases; nucleotides outside the gene matches: 6. The length of the CDR3 is 16 residues. This clone was found once. Data came from immunoSEQ multiplex PCR; TCRdb stores just in-frame clones and leaves some out. The table lists about 240,000 clones, about four fifths of them singletons. The source is a man aged 25-45 years who had recovered from COVID-19. Input material: peripheral blood. The chain recombines TRBV24-1 with TRBJ2-2; 8 bases line up with TRBD1. As DNA, the CDR3 is TGTGCCACCAGTGATATCGGACAGGGTGGCACCGGGGAGCTGTTTTTT. It codes for CATSDIGQGGTGELFF.